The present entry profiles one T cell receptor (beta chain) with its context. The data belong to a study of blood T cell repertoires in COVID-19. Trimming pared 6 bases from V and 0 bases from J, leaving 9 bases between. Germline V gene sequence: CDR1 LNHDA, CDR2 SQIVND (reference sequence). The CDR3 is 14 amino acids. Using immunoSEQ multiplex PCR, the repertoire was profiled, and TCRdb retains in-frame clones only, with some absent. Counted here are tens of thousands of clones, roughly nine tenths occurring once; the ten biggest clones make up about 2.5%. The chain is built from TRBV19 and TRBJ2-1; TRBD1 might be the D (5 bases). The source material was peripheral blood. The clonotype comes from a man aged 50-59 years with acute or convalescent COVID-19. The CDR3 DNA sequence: TGTGCCAGTAGAAAGGGGTCCTCCTACAATGAGCAGTTCTTC. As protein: CASRKGSSYNEQFF.